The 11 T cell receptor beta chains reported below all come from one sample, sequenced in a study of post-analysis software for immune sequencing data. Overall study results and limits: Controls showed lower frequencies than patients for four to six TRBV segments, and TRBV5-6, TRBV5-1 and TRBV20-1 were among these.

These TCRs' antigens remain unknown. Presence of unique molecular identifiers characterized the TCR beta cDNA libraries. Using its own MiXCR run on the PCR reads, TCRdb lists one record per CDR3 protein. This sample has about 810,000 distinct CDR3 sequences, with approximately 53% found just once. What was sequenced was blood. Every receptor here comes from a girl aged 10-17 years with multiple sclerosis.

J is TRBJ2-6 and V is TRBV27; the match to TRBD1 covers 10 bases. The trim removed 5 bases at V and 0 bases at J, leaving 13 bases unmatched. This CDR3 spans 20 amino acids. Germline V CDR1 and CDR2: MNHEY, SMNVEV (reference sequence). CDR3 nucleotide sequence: TGTGCCAGCAGTCCCCGGGACAGGGGAAGCAGTTCCTCTGGGGCCAACGTCCTGACTTTC. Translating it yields CASSPRDRGSSSSGANVLTF.

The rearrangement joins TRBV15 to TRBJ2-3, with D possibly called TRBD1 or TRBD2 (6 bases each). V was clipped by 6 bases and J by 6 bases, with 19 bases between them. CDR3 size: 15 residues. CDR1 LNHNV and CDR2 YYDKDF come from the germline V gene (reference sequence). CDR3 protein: CATRGGGRVQDTQYF. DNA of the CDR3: TGTGCCACCAGAGGAGGGGGGCGGGTACAGGATACGCAGTATTTT. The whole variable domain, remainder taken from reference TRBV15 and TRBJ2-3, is DAMVIQNPRYQVTQFGKPVTLSCSQTLNHNVMYWYQQKSSQAPKLLFHYYDKDFNNEADTPDNFQSRRPNTSFCFLDIRSPGLGDTAMYLCATRGGGRVQDTQYFGPGTRLTVL.

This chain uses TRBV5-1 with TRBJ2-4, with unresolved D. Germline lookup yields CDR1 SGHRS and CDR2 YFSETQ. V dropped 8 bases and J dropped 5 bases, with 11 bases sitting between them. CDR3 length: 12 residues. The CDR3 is CASGDPQNIQYF. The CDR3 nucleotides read TGCGCCAGTGGCGACCCCCAAAACATTCAGTACTTC.

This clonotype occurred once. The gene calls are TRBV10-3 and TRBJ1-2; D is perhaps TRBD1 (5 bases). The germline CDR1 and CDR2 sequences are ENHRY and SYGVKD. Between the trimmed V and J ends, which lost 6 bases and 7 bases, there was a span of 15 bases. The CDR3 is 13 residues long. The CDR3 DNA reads TGTGCCATCAGCCAGCCCGACAGCGGTGGCTACACCTTC. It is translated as CAISQPDSGGYTF.

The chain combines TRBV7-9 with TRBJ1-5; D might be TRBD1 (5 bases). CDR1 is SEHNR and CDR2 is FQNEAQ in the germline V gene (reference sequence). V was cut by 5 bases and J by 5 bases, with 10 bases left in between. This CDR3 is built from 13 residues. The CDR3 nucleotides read TGTGCCAGCAGCCATGACAGCTATCAGCCCCAGCATTTT. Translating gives CASSHDSYQPQHF.

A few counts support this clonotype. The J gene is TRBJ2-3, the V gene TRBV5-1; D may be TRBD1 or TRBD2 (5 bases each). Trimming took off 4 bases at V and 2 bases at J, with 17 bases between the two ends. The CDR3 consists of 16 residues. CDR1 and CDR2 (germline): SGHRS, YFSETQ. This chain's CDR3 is CASSQTPGRITDTQYF. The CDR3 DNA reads TGCGCCAGCAGCCAGACTCCGGGACGGATCACAGATACGCAGTATTTT.

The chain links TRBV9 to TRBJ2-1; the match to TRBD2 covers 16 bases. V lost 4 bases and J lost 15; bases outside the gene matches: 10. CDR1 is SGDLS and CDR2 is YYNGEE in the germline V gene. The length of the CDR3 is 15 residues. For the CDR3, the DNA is TGTGCCAGCAGCCAAGGGACTAGCGGGAGGGAATGGGTGTTCTTC. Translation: CASSQGTSGREWVFF.

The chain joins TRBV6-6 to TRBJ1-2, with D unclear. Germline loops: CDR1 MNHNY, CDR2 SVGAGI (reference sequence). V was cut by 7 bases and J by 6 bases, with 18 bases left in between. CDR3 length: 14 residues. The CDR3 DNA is TGTGCCAGCAACCTAACACCGGGGAAGAATGGCTACACCTTC. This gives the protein CASNLTPGKNGYTF.

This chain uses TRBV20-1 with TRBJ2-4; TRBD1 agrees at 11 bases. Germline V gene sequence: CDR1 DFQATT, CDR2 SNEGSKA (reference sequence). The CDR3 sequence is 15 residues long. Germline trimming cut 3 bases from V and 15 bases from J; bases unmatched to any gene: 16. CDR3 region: CSASEGTGGWYERYF. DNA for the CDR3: TGCAGTGCTAGTGAGGGGACAGGGGGGTGGTACGAGCGGTACTTC.

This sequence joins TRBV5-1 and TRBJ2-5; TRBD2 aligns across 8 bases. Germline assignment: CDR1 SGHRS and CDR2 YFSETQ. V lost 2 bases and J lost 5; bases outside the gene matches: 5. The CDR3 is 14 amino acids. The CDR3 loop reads CASSLMTSEETQYF. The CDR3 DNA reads TGCGCCAGCAGCTTAATGACTAGCGAGGAGACCCAGTACTTC.

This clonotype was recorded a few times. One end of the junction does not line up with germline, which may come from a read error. The chain's CDR3 is CASSLALGWNQPQHF. As DNA, the CDR3 is TGTGCCAGCAGCCTAGCCCTGGGCTGGAATCAGCCCCAGCATTTT. The chain carries TRBV7-2 and TRBJ1-5, with unresolved D. The CDR3 runs to 15 residues. Germline CDR1 reads SGHTA; CDR2 reads FQGNSA.